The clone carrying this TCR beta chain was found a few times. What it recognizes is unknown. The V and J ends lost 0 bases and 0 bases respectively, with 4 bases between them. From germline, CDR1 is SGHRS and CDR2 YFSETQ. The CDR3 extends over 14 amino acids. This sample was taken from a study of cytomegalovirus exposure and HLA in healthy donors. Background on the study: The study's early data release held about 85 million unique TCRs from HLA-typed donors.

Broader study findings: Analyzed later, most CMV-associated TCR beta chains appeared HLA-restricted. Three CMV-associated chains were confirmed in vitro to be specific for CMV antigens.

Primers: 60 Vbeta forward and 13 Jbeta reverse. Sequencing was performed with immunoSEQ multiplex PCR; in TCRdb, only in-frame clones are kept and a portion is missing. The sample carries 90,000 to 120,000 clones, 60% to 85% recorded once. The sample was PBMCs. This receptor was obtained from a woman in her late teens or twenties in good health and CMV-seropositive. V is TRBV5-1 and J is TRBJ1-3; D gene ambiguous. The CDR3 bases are TGCGCCAGCAGCTTGGACTTCTCTGGAAACACCATATATTTT. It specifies CASSLDFSGNTIYF.